One sample yielded the 4 T cell receptor beta chains listed below, sequenced in a study of blood T cell repertoires in COVID-19. Assay used: immunoSEQ multiplex PCR; TCRdb lists only in-frame clones, some missing. Here the sample spans some 170,000 clones, about 85% being singletons. Sequencing used PBMCs or T cells enriched from blood (not recorded which). These receptors originate from a man aged 35 to 55 who had recovered from COVID-19.

V gene TRBV5-1 combines with J gene TRBJ1-4; tentative D call: TRBD1 (6 bases). CDR3 length: 16 amino acids. V was shortened by 0 bases and J by 7 bases, with 16 bases between the two germline ends. Germline V lookup: CDR1 SGHRS, CDR2 YFSETQ. Written as DNA, the CDR3 is TGCGCCAGCAGCTTGGGCATGGGGGCAGATCTTGAAAAACTGTTTTTT. Translation: CASSLGMGADLEKLFF.

The CDR3 region has the DNA TGTGCCACCAGCAGGGATGGACAGGGGGAAGGTTCACCCCTCCACTTT. Residues: CATSRDGQGEGSPLHF. This sequence joins TRBV15 and TRBJ1-6; 10 bases agree with TRBD1. Germline trimming cut 3 bases from V and 9 bases from J; bases unmatched to any gene: 8. CDR3 length equals 16 residues. Germline V CDR1 and CDR2: LNHNV, YYDKDF (reference sequence). The complete variable domain, with remaining parts taken from reference TRBV15 and TRBJ1-6, reads DAMVIQNPRYQVTQFGKPVTLSCSQTLNHNVMYWYQQKSSQAPKLLFHYYDKDFNNEADTPDNFQSRRPNTSFCFLDIRSPGLGDTAMYLCATSRDGQGEGSPLHFGNGTRLTVT.

Turning to this clone: At the DNA level, this CDR3 is encoded by other sequences in the same sample as well. The chain carries TRBV5-1 and TRBJ1-2; 7 nucleotides agree with TRBD1. The CDR3 covers 14 residues. Looked up from germline, CDR1 is SGHRS and CDR2 is YFSETQ. J lost 0 bases, V lost 1 base, and 0 bases had no gene match. In DNA form, the CDR3 reads TGCGCCAGCAGCTTGACAGGGGCTAACTATGGCTACACCTTC. Its translation: CASSLTGANYGYTF.

The CDR3 DNA is TGTGCCAGATACTCGACTGGTGAGACCCAGTACTTC. It encodes CARYSTGETQYF. The V gene is TRBV2, the J gene TRBJ2-5; D is uncertain. Germline V CDR1 and CDR2: SNHLY, FYNNEI. The V end lost 9 bases, the J end lost 5 bases, and 13 bases lay between the germline ends. The length of the CDR3 is 12 residues.